Listed below are T cell receptor beta chains from one sample, sequenced in a study of Graves' ophthalmopathy and Graves' hyperthyroidism. TCRdb processed the multiplex PCR reads anew with MiXCR; each CDR3 protein has one entry. In the table there are about 740,000 distinct CDR3 sequences, around 40% of which are singletons. The sequenced sample consisted of peripheral blood. Source of these receptors: an adult man with Graves' ophthalmopathy. CDR3s include the opening cysteine and the closing phenylalanine or tryptophan. Each record gives: clone size, J gene, D gene, V gene, CDR3 DNA, CDR3 protein. The D gene is left open where the match is weak. A row's size may be missing; if present it is once, few, many or a size class.

-	TRBJ2-6	TRBD1	TRBV25-1	TGTGCCAGCAGTAAACGGGACAGCGGCGCCGGGGCCAACGTCCTGACTTTC	CASSKRDSGAGANVLTF
many	TRBJ1-5	TRBD1	TRBV10-3	TGTGCCATCAGTGTTGGGCAGGGGGCTAATCAGCCCCAGCATTTT	CAISVGQGANQPQHF
few	TRBJ1-5	-	TRBV6-5	TGTGCCAGCAGTTATTCCCCCGAGCAGCCCCAGCATTTT	CASSYSPEQPQHF
many	TRBJ1-4	-	TRBV29-1	TGCAGCGTTGCGGCCGACGAAAAACTGTTTTTT	CSVAADEKLFF
many	TRBJ2-7	TRBD2	TRBV2	TGTGCCAGCAGTCCTCGGGAGGGGGCCTACGAGCAGTACTTC	CASSPREGAYEQYF
few	TRBJ2-7	-	TRBV7-2	TGTGCCAGCAGCTTAGGCTATCCGGGACTCACCATCTCCTACGAGCAGTACTTC	CASSLGYPGLTISYEQYF
-	TRBJ2-7	-	TRBV7-9	TGTGCCAGCAGCTTATCCGCCGGGACACCCGCTTACGAGCAGTACTTC	CASSLSAGTPAYEQYF
-	TRBJ1-2	-	TRBV20-1	TGCAGTGCTAGAGAGGGGGGAGGGGCCTATGGCTACACCTTC	CSAREGGGAYGYTF
-	TRBJ1-5	-	TRBV20-1	TGCAGTGCTAGAGAACAGGGATATAGCAATCAGCCCCAGCATTTT	CSAREQGYSNQPQHF
-	TRBJ1-5	-	TRBV27	TGTGCCAGCAGTCTACGATCAGGGCCCCAGCATTTT	CASSLRSGPQHF
-	TRBJ2-7	TRBD1	TRBV7-8	TGTGCCAGCAGCCAGGGGACAGGGGGCGAGTACGAGCAGTACTTC	CASSQGTGGEYEQYF
once	TRBJ2-7	TRBD1	TRBV7-9	TGTGCCAGCAGCGGACAGGGTTCCCCCGCCTACGAGCAGTACTTC	CASSGQGSPAYEQYF